Listed here are 11 T cell receptor beta chains from one sample, sequenced in a study of human T cells and chemical hapten exposure. A single record per CDR3 protein comes from TCRdb applying MiXCR to the RACE reads. The data hold tens of thousands of distinct CDR3 sequences, with around 11% observed a single time. Specified time point: pre-sensitization, week 0. The sample's treatment: therapeutic diphenylcyclopropenone sensitization with weekly scalp DPC. The source material was whole blood, sampled in connection with sensitization to the hapten diphenylcyclopropenone (DPC). The receptors stem from a woman between 35 and 50 years old with alopecia areata. Some clones in this sample may be carry-over from other donors' samples.

This clonotype was counted many times. The genes are TRBV6-2 or TRBV6-3 and TRBJ2-3; no firm D call. With 0 bases removed from V and 0 bases from J, the gap between germline ends came to 10 bases. Germline CDR1 reads MNHEY; CDR2 reads SVGEGT. The CDR3 is made up of 16 amino acids. The CDR3 is CASSYSRTLSTDTQYF. CDR3 DNA: TGTGCCAGCAGTTACTCGAGAACCCTCAGCACAGATACGCAGTATTTT.

This clonotype was counted between two and nine times. This rearrangement joins TRBV12-3 or TRBV12-4 to TRBJ2-4; tentatively, D is TRBD1 (7 bases). The CDR3 runs to 15 residues. V lost 5 bases to trimming and J lost 3 bases, with 14 bases between them. The CDR3 region is CASSTTGRNKNIQYF. CDR3 DNA: TGTGCCAGCAGTACGACAGGGAGGAACAAAAACATTCAGTACTTC.

This clonotype has a count of ten or more. The chain is built from TRBV12-3 or TRBV12-4 and TRBJ1-2, with 12 bases fitting TRBD1. This CDR3 has 17 residues. V was clipped by 3 bases and J by 4 bases; unmatched bases: 9. This chain's CDR3 is CASSLAIGTGGTYGYTF. The CDR3 region has the DNA TGTGCCAGCAGTTTGGCTATTGGGACAGGGGGCACCTATGGCTACACCTTC.

This clonotype was found a few times. The gene calls are TRBV11-2 and TRBJ2-2, with 9 bases identical to TRBD1. The trim removed 5 bases at V and 4 bases at J, leaving 14 bases unmatched. Germline loops: CDR1 SGHAT, CDR2 FQNNGV. There are 18 residues in the CDR3. CDR3 protein: CASSPEPYRGLGTGELFF. In DNA form, the CDR3 reads TGTGCCAGCAGCCCAGAACCTTACAGGGGGCTTGGCACCGGGGAGCTGTTTTTT.

This clonotype was counted between two and nine times. The chain joins TRBV12-3 or TRBV12-4 to TRBJ1-2; tentative D call: TRBD1 (5 bases). CDR3 size: 16 residues. The V and J ends lost 3 bases and 2 bases respectively, with 16 bases between them. In DNA form, the CDR3 reads TGTGCCAGCAGTTTTACCTTGGGGGGTCCAAACTATGGCTACACCTTC. Its protein is CASSFTLGGPNYGYTF.

A note on this clonotype: One junction end does not reproduce the germline sequence, and a read error may be involved. The chain carries TRBV7-2 and TRBJ1-5, with a possible D match to TRBD1 (6 bases). CDR1 SGHTA and CDR2 FQGNSA come from the germline V gene. The CDR3 has 16 amino acids. The CDR3 protein is CVSSPWITGLNQPQHF. As DNA, the CDR3 is TGTGTCAGCAGCCCCTGGATAACAGGGCTGAATCAGCCCCAGCATTTT.

By its share, this clonotype is medium-sized. The chain recombines TRBV20-1 with TRBJ2-7; 9 bases map to TRBD1. CDR1 DFQATT and CDR2 SNEGSKA come from the germline V gene (reference sequence). This CDR3 is 15 amino acids long. V was pared by 8 bases and J by 2 bases, with 13 bases of the junction left unmatched. In DNA, the CDR3 is TGCAGTTTCGACACCGGGACAGGGAAGGCCTACGAGCAGTACTTC. Translated, it gives CSFDTGTGKAYEQYF.

This clonotype was counted only a few times. The V call is TRBV2, the J call TRBJ1-5, with D maybe TRBD1 (6 bases). The germline V gene encodes CDR1 SNHLY and CDR2 FYNNEI. Trimming cost V 11 bases and J 3 bases, with 17 bases left between them. The CDR3 is 14 residues long. The CDR3 DNA reads TGTGCCTCCCAACGGGGGGCATCCAATCAGCCCCAGCATTTT. Its translation is CASQRGASNQPQHF.

This clonotype was found many times. This chain joins TRBV6-5 and TRBJ2-7; 7 positions match TRBD1. The trim removed 8 bases at V and 5 bases at J, leaving 9 bases unmatched. Germline values: CDR1 MNHEY, CDR2 SVGAGI. The length of the CDR3 is 13 residues. CDR3 sequence (DNA): TGTGCCAGCTCTGAGACAGGGCTCCACGAGCAGTACTTC. It translates to CASSETGLHEQYF.

CDR3 amino acids: CASTRGGLAGTRVGAQYF. CDR3 nucleotides: TGTGCCAGCACCAGAGGGGGGCTAGCGGGGACCAGAGTGGGGGCCCAGTACTTC. The chain is built from TRBV6-5 and TRBJ2-5, with 9 bases lining up with TRBD2. This CDR3 region has 18 residues. CDR1 is MNHEY and CDR2 is SVGAGI in the germline V gene. The V gene end was trimmed by 7 bases and the J gene end by 9 bases; junction bases not matched to a gene: 24.

The chain employs TRBV6-5 and TRBJ2-4, with D tentatively TRBD1 or TRBD2 (5 bases each). V lost 7 bases, J lost 9 bases, and 10 bases lay in between. Per germline, CDR1 MNHEY and CDR2 SVGAGI. This CDR3 is 11 amino acids long. The CDR3 region has the DNA TGTGCCAGCACCACTGGGGGCATTCAGTACTTC. Translation: CASTTGGIQYF.